A single sample is the source of the 26 T cell receptor beta chains below, sequenced in a study of identical twins. TCRdb independently ran MiXCR on the 5' RACE reads; one entry per CDR3 protein. Of approximately 350,000 distinct CDR3 sequences listed, over 9% were seen once; the top ten hold approximately 7.6%. These data were likewise used in another study, on yellow fever vaccine responses in identical twins.

The sample taken for sequencing was CD8+ T cells sorted from blood. The source of these receptors is a woman aged 18-35 years in good health.

This clonotype was counted only a few times. This chain's CDR3 is CASSQDRTGLGEQYF. CDR3 DNA: TGCGCCAGCAGCCAAGACAGGACAGGGCTTGGGGAGCAGTACTTC. The chain joins TRBV4-1 to TRBJ2-7; 8 bases match TRBD1. CDR3 length: 15 residues. Germline V gene lookup returns CDR1 MGHRA and CDR2 YSYEKL. V shed 0 bases and J 7 bases; nucleotides not matched to a gene: 8.

The genes are TRBV12-2 and TRBJ2-7; TRBD1 is the table's D call, not checked against the DNA. TRBV12-2 is described as a pseudogene. The CDR3 is 19 amino acids. CDR3 sequence (DNA): TGTGCAAGTCGCTTAGCGGAGGGGCTTAGACAGAAACTAACCTACGAGCAGTACGTC. Translating gives CASRLAEGLRQKLTYEQYV.

This clonotype was observed a few times. This sequence joins TRBV7-6 and TRBJ2-2, with D possibly being TRBD2 (6 bases). Germline V gene sequence: CDR1 SGHVS, CDR2 FNYEAQ. Trimming shortened V by 3 bases and J by 7 bases, and 9 bases separated the two germline ends. The CDR3 consists of 13 residues. CDR3 nucleotides: TGTGCCAGCAGCTTGGGAGGAGGCGGGGAGCTGTTTTTT. Its translation: CASSLGGGGELFF.

The chain employs TRBV4-1 and TRBJ2-1, with a weak D call TRBD2 (5 bases). The CDR3 is made up of 15 amino acids. V was cut by 3 bases and J by 8 bases, with 17 bases left in between. Looked up from germline, CDR1 is MGHRA and CDR2 is YSYEKL. The CDR3 DNA sequence: TGCGCCAGCAGCCAGGAGGCTAGTCAAACCGATGAGCAGTTCTTC. It is translated as CASSQEASQTDEQFF.

This clonotype was seen many times. The J gene is TRBJ2-5, the V gene TRBV9; no definite D call. Germline V lookup: CDR1 SGDLS, CDR2 YYNGEE. V was pared by 3 bases and J by 5 bases, with 11 bases between. This CDR3 contains 13 residues. CDR3 in amino acids: CASSATVGETQYF. Written as DNA, the CDR3 is TGTGCCAGCAGCGCGACGGTAGGGGAGACCCAGTACTTC.

V gene TRBV5-1 combines with J gene TRBJ2-7, with 10 bases fitting TRBD2. Trimming at V came to 0 bases and at J to 4 bases, leaving 7 bases not matched to a gene. Germline V gives CDR1 SGHRS, CDR2 YFSETQ. The CDR3 spans 16 residues. This CDR3 reads CASSLESSGRMYEQYF. CDR3 bases: TGCGCCAGCAGCTTGGAGAGTAGCGGGAGGATGTACGAGCAGTACTTC.

The chain couples TRBV20-1 to TRBJ2-7; D remains ambiguous. There are 13 residues in the CDR3. From germline, CDR1 is DFQATT and CDR2 SNEGSKA (reference sequence). V was cut by 2 bases and J by 1 base, with 9 bases left in between. The CDR3 reads CSARYTQSYEQYF. The CDR3 coding sequence is TGCAGTGCTAGATATACACAGTCCTACGAGCAGTACTTC.

This chain joins TRBV12-3 or TRBV12-4 and TRBJ2-1; TRBD2 matches at 8 bases. The CDR3 has 13 residues. The ends lost 2 bases at V and 7 bases at J; junction bases unmatched: 1. CDR3: CASSLSGRNEQFF. The CDR3, as DNA: TGTGCCAGCAGTTTAAGCGGGAGAAATGAGCAGTTCTTC.

This clonotype was found many times. The chain uses TRBV29-1 and TRBJ2-7, with D unresolved. Germline-derived CDR1 and CDR2 are SQVTM and ANQGSEA. The CDR3 consists of 9 residues. Trimming took 6 bases from V and 5 from J, leaving 5 bases between them. CDR3 nucleotides: TGCAGCGTGGGCAACGAGCAGTACGTC. This encodes CSVGNEQYV.

The chain recombines TRBV2 with TRBJ2-5; D perhaps matches TRBD2 (5 bases). The V and J ends lost 5 bases and 4 bases respectively, with 14 bases between them. The CDR3 sequence is 14 residues long. From germline, CDR1 is SNHLY and CDR2 FYNNEI. The CDR3 loop is CASSRELLRETQYF. CDR3 nucleotides: TGTGCCAGCAGTAGGGAGCTTTTGAGAGAGACCCAGTACTTC.

J is TRBJ1-1 and V is TRBV27; D call uncertain. The germline V gene has CDR1 MNHEY and CDR2 SMNVEV (reference sequence). Between the trimmed V and J ends, which lost 5 bases and 4 bases, there was a span of 8 bases. This CDR3 is built from 12 residues. CDR3: CASSNGLTEAFF. DNA of the CDR3: TGTGCCAGCAGTAATGGGCTCACTGAAGCTTTCTTT.

In its sample, this clonotype was seen many times. An end of the junction differs from the germline gene, which may be a read error. The chain has TRBV12-3 or TRBV12-4 and TRBJ2-1; D unresolved. The CDR3 spans 11 residues. The CDR3 DNA is TGTGCCAGCAGTTCCTCCAATGAGCAGTTCTTC. This sequence encodes CASSSSNEQFF.

This clonotype has only a few counts. The chain employs TRBV27 and TRBJ2-2; 9 nucleotides agree with TRBD1. Germline V CDR1 and CDR2: MNHEY, SMNVEV (reference sequence). The CDR3 has 15 residues. V shed 4 bases and J 6 bases; nucleotides not matched to a gene: 6. CDR3 DNA sequence: TGTGCCAGCAGTTCGGACAGGGGAGGTGCCGGGGAGCTGTTTTTT. Its translation is CASSSDRGGAGELFF.

V is TRBV9 and J is TRBJ2-1; 7 bases agree with TRBD1. Per germline, CDR1 SGDLS and CDR2 YYNGEE. The CDR3 spans 13 residues. V shed 0 bases, J shed 8 bases, and the junction held 2 bases outside the gene matches. The CDR3 nucleotides are TGTGCCAGCAGCGTAGGACAGGGAGATGAGCAGTTCTTC. Protein sequence: CASSVGQGDEQFF.

This clonotype was observed at least ten times. V and J are TRBV5-1 and TRBJ2-2, with 9 bases aligning to TRBD1. The CDR3 loop spans 17 amino acids. CDR1 and CDR2 (germline): SGHRS, YFSETQ. Losses at the gene ends were 0 bases for V and 4 bases for J; bases not matched to a gene: 7. The CDR3 DNA reads TGCGCCAGCAGCTTGGACCCGGGGACAGGGATCACCGGGGAGCTGTTTTTT. Its protein product is CASSLDPGTGITGELFF.

V gene TRBV11-2 combines with J gene TRBJ2-7; TRBD2 is a possible D gene (5 bases). The V gene's germline CDR1 is SGHAT and CDR2 FQNNGV. Trimming shortened V by 0 bases and J by 3 bases, and 15 bases separated the two germline ends. The CDR3 is made up of 16 amino acids. CDR3 nucleotide sequence: TGTGCCAGCAGCTTAGATCCGTCGGGGTATGGCTACGAGCAGTACGTC. Amino acid sequence: CASSLDPSGYGYEQYV.

This rearrangement joins TRBV20-1 to TRBJ2-7; 10 bases match TRBD2. V was pared by 5 bases and J by 0 bases, with 16 bases of the junction left unmatched. Germline CDR1 and CDR2: DFQATT and SNEGSKA (reference sequence). This CDR3 region has 18 residues. The CDR3 reads CSAGSGLAGALSSYEQYV. The CDR3 nucleotides read TGCAGTGCTGGGTCCGGGCTAGCGGGGGCCCTGAGCTCCTACGAGCAGTACGTC.

V is TRBV20-1 and J is TRBJ1-4; no definite D call. The V and J ends lost 5 bases and 4 bases respectively, with 11 bases between them. This CDR3 spans 13 amino acids. CDR1 is DFQATT, CDR2 SNEGSKA, per germline (reference sequence). CDR3 residues: CSALGRLNEKLFF. CDR3 nucleotide sequence: TGCAGTGCTCTCGGACGGCTTAATGAAAAACTGTTTTTT.

There are many counts of this clonotype. The chain uses TRBV20-1 and TRBJ2-7; 7 positions match TRBD2. The CDR3 loop spans 13 amino acids. The trim removed 3 bases at V and 4 bases at J, leaving 6 bases unmatched. Per the germline V gene, CDR1 is DFQATT and CDR2 is SNEGSKA (reference sequence). Written as DNA, the CDR3 is TGCAGTGCTAGGGGCGGGAGAGAATACGAGCAGTACTTC. Its protein product is CSARGGREYEQYF.

The J gene is TRBJ2-7, the V gene TRBV18; the D gene is possibly TRBD2 (5 bases). Germline V CDR1 and CDR2: KGHSH, LQKENI. Trimming took off 2 bases at V and 1 base at J, with 9 bases between the two ends. The CDR3 is 14 amino acids. Written as DNA, the CDR3 is TGTGCCAGCTCACCAGAGGGTCCTTCCTACGAGCAGTACTTC. This gives the protein CASSPEGPSYEQYF.

This clonotype was picked up a small number of times. CDR3 coding DNA: TGTGCCAGCAGCGTAGGAGCTAGCAATCAGCCCCAGCATTTT. It codes for CASSVGASNQPQHF. V usage is TRBV9 and J usage is TRBJ1-5, with unresolved D. Trimming took 0 bases from V and 0 from J, leaving 4 bases between them. The germline CDR1 and CDR2 sequences are SGDLS and YYNGEE. This CDR3 has 14 amino acids.

This clonotype was recorded a few times. V is TRBV24-1 and J is TRBJ2-6; the match to TRBD1 covers 10 bases. Looked up from germline, CDR1 is KGHDR and CDR2 is SFDVKD. The CDR3 loop spans 16 amino acids. Trimming removed 12 bases from V and 2 bases from J; junction bases left unmatched: 9. The CDR3 sequence: CAGQDRGTPGANVLTF. The CDR3 DNA is TGTGCCGGCCAGGACAGGGGGACTCCTGGGGCCAACGTCCTGACTTTC.

The table lists this clonotype with many counts. The chain joins TRBV7-6 to TRBJ2-2; tentatively, D is TRBD1 (7 bases). The germline V and J ends were trimmed by 4 bases and 3 bases, with 9 bases remaining between them. This CDR3 has 14 amino acids. Germline V gene lookup returns CDR1 SGHVS and CDR2 FNYEAQ. The CDR3 loop reads CASSSRGDTGELFF. Written as DNA, the CDR3 is TGTGCCAGCAGCTCCAGGGGGGACACCGGGGAGCTGTTTTTT.

Only a few counts were recorded for this clonotype. The chain employs TRBV27 and TRBJ2-3, with 10 bases aligning to TRBD2. The CDR3 loop spans 16 amino acids. Germline values: CDR1 MNHEY, CDR2 SMNVEV (reference sequence). Trimming cost V 5 bases and J 1 base; bases outside gene matches: 6. CDR3: CASSRLTSGGTDTQYF. The CDR3 DNA is TGTGCCAGCAGTCGACTCACTAGCGGGGGCACAGATACGCAGTATTTT.

This clonotype was counted a few times. V and J are TRBV9 and TRBJ2-3; unclear D gene. V gave up 4 bases and J gave up 0 bases, with 12 bases separating them. From germline, CDR1 is SGDLS and CDR2 YYNGEE. The CDR3 spans 15 residues. The CDR3 bases are TGTGCCAGCAGCTTTAGGTCGGCTAGCACAGATACGCAGTATTTT. Residues: CASSFRSASTDTQYF.

A few counts support this clonotype. The V call is TRBV24-1, the J call TRBJ2-2, with a weak D call TRBD1 (6 bases). Germline loops: CDR1 KGHDR, CDR2 SFDVKD. V lost 4 bases and J lost 5, with 16 bases in between. The CDR3 totals 16 residues. Here the CDR3 reads CATSDLTGSETGELFF. The CDR3 DNA is TGTGCCACCAGTGACCTTACAGGGTCGGAGACCGGGGAGCTGTTTTTT.